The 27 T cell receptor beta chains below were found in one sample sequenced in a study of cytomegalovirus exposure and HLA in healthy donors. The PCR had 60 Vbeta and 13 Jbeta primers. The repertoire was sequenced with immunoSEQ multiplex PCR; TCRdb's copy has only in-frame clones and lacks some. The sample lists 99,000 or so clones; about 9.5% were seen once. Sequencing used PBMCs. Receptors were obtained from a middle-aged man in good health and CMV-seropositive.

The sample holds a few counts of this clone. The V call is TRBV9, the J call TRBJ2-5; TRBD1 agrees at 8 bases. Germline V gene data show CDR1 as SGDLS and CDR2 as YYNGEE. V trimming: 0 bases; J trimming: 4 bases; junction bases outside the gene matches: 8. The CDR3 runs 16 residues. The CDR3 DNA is TGTGCCAGCAGCGTAGAGGGTCAGGGGACAGGAGAGACCCAGTACTTC. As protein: CASSVEGQGTGETQYF. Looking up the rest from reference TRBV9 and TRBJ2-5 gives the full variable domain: DSGVTQTPKHLITATGQRVTLRCSPRSGDLSVYWYQQSLDQGLQFLIQYYNGEERAKGNILERFSAQQFPDLHSELNLSSLELGDSALYFCASSVEGQGTGETQYFGPGTRLLVL.

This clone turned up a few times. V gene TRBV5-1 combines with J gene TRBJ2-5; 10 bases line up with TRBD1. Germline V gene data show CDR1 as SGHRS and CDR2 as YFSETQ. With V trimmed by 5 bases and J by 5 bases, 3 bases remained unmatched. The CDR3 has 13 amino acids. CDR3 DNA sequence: TGCGCCAGCAGGGGACAGGGGAGGGAGACCCAGTACTTC. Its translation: CASRGQGRETQYF. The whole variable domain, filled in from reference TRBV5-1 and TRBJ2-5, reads KAGVTQTPRYLIKTRGQQVTLSCSPISGHRSVSWYQQTPGQGLQFLFEYFSETQRNKGNFPGRFSGRQFSNSRSEMNVSTLELGDSALYLCASRGQGRETQYFGPGTRLLVL.

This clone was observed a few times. The CDR3, as DNA: TGTGCCAGCAGTGAGGGGTTGGGGGGCTATGGCTACACCTTC. The encoded protein is CASSEGLGGYGYTF. The chain has TRBV2 and TRBJ1-2; TRBD1 is a possible D gene (5 bases). V gave up 3 bases and J gave up 4 bases, with 12 bases separating them. CDR1 is SNHLY and CDR2 is FYNNEI in the germline V gene. The CDR3 covers 14 residues. The entire variable domain, with the rest obtained from reference TRBV2 and TRBJ1-2, is as follows: EPEVTQTPSHQVTQMGQEVILRCVPISNHLYFYWYRQILGQKVEFLVSFYNNEISEKSEIFDDQFSVERPDGSNFTLKIRSTKLEDSAMYFCASSEGLGGYGYTFGSGTRLTVV.

The CDR3 nucleotides read TGTGCCAGCAGCAAGGGCGGGACCTACGAGCAGTACTTC. Protein: CASSKGGTYEQYF. J is TRBJ2-7 and V is TRBV28, with a weak D call TRBD2 (6 bases). The CDR3 runs to 13 residues. Germline assignment: CDR1 MDHEN and CDR2 SYDVKM. Trimming cost V 6 bases and J 2 bases, with 11 bases left between them.

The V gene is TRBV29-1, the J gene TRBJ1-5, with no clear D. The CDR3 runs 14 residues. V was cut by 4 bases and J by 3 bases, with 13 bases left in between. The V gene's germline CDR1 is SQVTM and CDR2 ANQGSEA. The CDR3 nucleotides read TGCAGCGTTGGTGACTGGGGAGCCAATCAGCCCCAGCATTTT. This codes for CSVGDWGANQPQHF.

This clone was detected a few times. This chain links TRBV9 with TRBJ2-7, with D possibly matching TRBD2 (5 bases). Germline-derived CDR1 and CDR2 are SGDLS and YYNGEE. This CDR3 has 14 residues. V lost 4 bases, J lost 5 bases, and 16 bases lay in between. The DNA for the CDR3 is TGTGCCAGCAGCCCAGCGGCGGGTGGCCACGAGCAGTACTTC. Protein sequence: CASSPAAGGHEQYF. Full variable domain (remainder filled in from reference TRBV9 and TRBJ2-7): DSGVTQTPKHLITATGQRVTLRCSPRSGDLSVYWYQQSLDQGLQFLIQYYNGEERAKGNILERFSAQQFPDLHSELNLSSLELGDSALYFCASSPAAGGHEQYFGPGTRLTVT.

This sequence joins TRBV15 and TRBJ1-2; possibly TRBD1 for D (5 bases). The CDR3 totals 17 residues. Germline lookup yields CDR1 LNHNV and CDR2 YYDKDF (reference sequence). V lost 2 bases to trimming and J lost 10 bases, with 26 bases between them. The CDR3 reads CATSRRGQSISDGFYTF. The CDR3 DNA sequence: TGTGCCACCAGCAGACGTGGACAATCTATTTCTGATGGGTTCTACACCTTC.

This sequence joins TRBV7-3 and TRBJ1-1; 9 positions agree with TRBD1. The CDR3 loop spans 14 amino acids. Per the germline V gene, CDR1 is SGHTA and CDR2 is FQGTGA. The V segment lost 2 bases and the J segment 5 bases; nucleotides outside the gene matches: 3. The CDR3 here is CASSLGTGSTEAFF. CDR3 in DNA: TGTGCCAGCAGCTTAGGGACAGGGTCGACTGAAGCTTTCTTT.

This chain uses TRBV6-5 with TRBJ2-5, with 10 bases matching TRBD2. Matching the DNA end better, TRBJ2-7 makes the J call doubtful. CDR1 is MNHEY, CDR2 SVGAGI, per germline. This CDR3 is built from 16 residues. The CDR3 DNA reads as TGTGCCAGCAGTTACTCGATCCTAGCGGGAGCTTACGAGCAGTACTTC. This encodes CASSYSILAGAYEQYF.

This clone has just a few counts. The CDR3 region is CASSLRTSGRSYEQYF. For the CDR3, the DNA is TGCGCCAGCAGCCTACGGACTAGCGGGAGGTCGTACGAGCAGTACTTC. The V and J genes are TRBV5-1 and TRBJ2-7; 14 positions match TRBD2. CDR1 and CDR2 from the germline V gene are SGHRS and YFSETQ. This CDR3 contains 16 residues. V gave up 4 bases and J gave up 4 bases; unmatched junction bases: 7.

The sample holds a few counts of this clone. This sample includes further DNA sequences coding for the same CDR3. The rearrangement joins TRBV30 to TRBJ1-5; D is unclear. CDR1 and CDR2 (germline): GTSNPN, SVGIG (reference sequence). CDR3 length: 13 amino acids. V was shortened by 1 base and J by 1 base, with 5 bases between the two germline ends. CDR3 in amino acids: CAWSGKSNQPQHF. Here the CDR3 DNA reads TGTGCCTGGAGTGGTAAAAGCAATCAGCCCCAGCATTTT.

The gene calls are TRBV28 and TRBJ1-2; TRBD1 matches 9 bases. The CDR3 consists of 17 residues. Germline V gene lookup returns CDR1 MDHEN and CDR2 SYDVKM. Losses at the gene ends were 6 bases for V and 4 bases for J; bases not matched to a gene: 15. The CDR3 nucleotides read TGTGCCAGCAGCACCAGGGACAGGGCTAGTCGTGCCTATGGCTACACCTTC. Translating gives CASSTRDRASRAYGYTF.

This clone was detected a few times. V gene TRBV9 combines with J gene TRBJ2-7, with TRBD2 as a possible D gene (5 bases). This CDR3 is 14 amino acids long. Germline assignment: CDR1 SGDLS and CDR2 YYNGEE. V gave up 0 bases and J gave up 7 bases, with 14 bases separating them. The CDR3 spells CASSVEEAFPEQYF. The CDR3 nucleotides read TGTGCCAGCAGCGTAGAGGAGGCCTTCCCGGAGCAGTACTTC.

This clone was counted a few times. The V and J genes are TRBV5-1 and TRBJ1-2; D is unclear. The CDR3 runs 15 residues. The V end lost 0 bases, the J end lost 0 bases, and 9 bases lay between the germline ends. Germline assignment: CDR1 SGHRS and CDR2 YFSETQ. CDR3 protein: CASSLDFPANYGYTF. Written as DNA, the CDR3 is TGCGCCAGCAGCTTGGATTTCCCCGCTAACTATGGCTACACCTTC.

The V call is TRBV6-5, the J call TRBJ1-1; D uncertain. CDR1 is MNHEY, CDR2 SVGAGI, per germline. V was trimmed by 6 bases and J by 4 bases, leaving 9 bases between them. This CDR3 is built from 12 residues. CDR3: CASSWAGTEAFF. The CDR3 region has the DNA TGTGCCAGCAGCTGGGCCGGCACTGAAGCTTTCTTT.

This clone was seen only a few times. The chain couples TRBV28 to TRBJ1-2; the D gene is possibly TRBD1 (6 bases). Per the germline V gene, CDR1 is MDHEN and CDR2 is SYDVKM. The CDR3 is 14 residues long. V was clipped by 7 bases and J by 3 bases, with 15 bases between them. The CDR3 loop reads CASTQRQEDYGYTF. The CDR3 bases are TGTGCCAGCACCCAACGACAGGAGGACTATGGCTACACCTTC.

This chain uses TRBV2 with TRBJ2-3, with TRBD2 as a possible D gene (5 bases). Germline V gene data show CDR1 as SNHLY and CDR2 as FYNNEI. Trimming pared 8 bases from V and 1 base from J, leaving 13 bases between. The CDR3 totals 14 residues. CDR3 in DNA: TGTGCCAGCTGGCCCCCGGAGGGCACAGATACGCAGTATTTT. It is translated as CASWPPEGTDTQYF.

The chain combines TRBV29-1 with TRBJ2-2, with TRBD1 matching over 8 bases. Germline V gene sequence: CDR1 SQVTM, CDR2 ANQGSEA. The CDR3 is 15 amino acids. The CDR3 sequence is CQGTHRTGSTGELFF. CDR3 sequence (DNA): TGCCAAGGGACACACCGGACAGGGAGCACCGGGGAGCTGTTTTTT.

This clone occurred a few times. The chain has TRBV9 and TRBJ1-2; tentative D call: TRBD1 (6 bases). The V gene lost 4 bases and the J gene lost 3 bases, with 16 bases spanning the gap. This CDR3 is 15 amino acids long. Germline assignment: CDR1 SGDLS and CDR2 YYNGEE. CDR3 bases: TGTGCCAGCAGCCCCCAGACAGGAACTTACTATGGCTACACCTTC. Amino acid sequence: CASSPQTGTYYGYTF.

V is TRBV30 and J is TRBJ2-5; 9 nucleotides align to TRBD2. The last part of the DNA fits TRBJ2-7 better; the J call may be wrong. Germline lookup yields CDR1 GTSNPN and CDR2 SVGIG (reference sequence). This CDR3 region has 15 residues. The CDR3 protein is CAWTRGSGSFNEQYF. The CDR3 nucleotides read TGTGCCTGGACGAGAGGTAGCGGGAGTTTCAACGAGCAGTACTTC.

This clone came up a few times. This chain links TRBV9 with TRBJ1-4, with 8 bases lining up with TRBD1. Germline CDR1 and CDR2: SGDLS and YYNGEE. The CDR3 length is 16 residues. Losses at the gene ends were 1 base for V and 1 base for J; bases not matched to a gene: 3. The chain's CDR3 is CASSVSGGLTNEKLFF. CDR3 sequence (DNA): TGTGCCAGCAGCGTATCAGGGGGCTTAACTAATGAAAAACTGTTTTTT. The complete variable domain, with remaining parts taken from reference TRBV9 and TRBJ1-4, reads DSGVTQTPKHLITATGQRVTLRCSPRSGDLSVYWYQQSLDQGLQFLIQYYNGEERAKGNILERFSAQQFPDLHSELNLSSLELGDSALYFCASSVSGGLTNEKLFFGSGTQLSVL.

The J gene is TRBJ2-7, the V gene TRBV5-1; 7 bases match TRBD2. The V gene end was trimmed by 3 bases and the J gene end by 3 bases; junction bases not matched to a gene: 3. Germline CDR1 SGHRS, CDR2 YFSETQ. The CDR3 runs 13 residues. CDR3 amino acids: CASSSSGSYEQYF. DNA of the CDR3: TGCGCCAGCAGCTCTAGCGGCAGCTACGAGCAGTACTTC.

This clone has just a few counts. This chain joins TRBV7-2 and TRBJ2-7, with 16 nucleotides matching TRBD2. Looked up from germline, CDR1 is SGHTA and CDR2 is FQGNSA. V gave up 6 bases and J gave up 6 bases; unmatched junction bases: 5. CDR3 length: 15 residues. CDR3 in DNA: TGTGCCAGCAGTTGGGGACTAGCGGGAGGGGGCGAGCAGTACTTC. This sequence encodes CASSWGLAGGGEQYF.

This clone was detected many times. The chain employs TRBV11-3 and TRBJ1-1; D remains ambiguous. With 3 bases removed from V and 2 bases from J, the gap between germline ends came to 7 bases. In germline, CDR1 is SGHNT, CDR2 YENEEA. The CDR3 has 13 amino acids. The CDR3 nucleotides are TGTGCCAGCAGCTTGACAACTAACACTGAAGCTTTCTTT. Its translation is CASSLTTNTEAFF.

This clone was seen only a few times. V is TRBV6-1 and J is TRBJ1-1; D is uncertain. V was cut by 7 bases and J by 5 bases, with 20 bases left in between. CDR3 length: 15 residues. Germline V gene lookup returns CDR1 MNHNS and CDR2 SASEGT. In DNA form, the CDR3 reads TGTGCCAGCATCTCCTACGGAGAGGGTGGAACTGAAGCTTTCTTT. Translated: CASISYGEGGTEAFF.

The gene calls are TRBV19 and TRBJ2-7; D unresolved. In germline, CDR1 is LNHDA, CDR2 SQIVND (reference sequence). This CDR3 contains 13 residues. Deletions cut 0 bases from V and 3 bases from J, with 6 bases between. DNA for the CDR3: TGTGCCAGTAGTATAGATCTAAGCTACGAGCAGTACTTC. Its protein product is CASSIDLSYEQYF.

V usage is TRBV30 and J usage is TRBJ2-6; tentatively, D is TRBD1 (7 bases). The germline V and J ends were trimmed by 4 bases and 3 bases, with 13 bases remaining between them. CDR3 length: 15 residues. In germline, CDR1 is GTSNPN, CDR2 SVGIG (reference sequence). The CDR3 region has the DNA TGTGCCTGGAATCCAGGGGGGCATGGGGCCAACGTCCTGACTTTC. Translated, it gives CAWNPGGHGANVLTF.